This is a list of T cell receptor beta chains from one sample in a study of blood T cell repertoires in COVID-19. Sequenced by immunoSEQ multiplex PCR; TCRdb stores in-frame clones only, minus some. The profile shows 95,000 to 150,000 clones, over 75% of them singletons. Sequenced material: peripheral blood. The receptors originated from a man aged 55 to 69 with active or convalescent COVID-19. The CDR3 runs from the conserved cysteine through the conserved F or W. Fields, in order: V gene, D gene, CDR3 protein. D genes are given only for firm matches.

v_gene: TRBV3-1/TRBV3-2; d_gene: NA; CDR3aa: CASSQVGNGYTF
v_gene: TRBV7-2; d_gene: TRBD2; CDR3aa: CASTRKVAGGPREQFF
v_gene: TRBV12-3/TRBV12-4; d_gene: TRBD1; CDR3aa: CASSLTGYNGYTF
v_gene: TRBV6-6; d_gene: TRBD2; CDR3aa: CASSRLAGENGELFF
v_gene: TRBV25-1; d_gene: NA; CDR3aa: CASSGLNSYNEQFF
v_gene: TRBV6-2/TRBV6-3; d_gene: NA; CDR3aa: CASSYGLYEQYF
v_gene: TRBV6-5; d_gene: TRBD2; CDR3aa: CASNSGLAGGEQFF
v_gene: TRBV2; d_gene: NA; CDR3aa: CASSAQGLGTEAFF
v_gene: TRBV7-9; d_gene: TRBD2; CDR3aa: CASSLASGGYNEQFF
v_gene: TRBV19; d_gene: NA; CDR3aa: CASSPWGAYEQYF
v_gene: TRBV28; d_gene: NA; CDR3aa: CASRSGVSPLHF
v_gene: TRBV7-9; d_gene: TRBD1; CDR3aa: CASSWSTGSGNTIYF
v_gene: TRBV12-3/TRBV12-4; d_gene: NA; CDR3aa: CASSPIGDGYTF
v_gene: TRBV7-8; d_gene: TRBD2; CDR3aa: CASSLETSGWSTDTQYF
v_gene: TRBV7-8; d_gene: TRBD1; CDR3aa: CASRTGTNTGELFF
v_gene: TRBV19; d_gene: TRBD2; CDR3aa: CATTAGGSLLNEQFF
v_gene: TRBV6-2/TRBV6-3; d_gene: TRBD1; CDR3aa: CASSARDRGGTEAFF
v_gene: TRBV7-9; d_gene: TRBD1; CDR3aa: CASSLAGQVEETQYF
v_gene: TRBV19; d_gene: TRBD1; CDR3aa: CASSRRDRGYNTEAFF
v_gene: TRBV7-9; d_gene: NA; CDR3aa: CASSSSPGRGGGNTIYF
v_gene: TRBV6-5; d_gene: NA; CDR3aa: CASSHGDYGYTF
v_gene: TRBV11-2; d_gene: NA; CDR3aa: CASSLVGVGVSNTEAFF
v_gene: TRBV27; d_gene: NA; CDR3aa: CASSPAGENSPLHF
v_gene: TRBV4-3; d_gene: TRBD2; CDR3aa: CASSQEGAGSSYNEQFF
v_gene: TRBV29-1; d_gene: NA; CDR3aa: CSVEFGGGMNTEAFF
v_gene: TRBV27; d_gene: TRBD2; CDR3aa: CASSSLSSGYTDTQYF
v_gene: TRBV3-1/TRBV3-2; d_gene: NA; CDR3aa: CASSQGWAGTEEQYF
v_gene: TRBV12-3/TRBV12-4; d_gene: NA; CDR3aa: CASSLGGQTEAFF
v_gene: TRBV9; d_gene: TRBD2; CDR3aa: CASSALPGTSGTGELFF
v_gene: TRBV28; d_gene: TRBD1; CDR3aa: CASSFTGTGGFEQYF
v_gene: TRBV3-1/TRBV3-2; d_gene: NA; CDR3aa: CASSFGLLYEQYF
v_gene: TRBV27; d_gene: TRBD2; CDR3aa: CASSLTSGSTGANVLTF
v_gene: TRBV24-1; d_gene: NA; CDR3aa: CATSVGLYNEQFF
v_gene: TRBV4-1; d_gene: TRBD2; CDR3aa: CASSQEASGRTDTQYF
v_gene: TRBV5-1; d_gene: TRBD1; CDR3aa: CASSSTGTGAFF
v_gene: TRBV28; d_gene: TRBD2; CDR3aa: CASSLSLAGVETQYF
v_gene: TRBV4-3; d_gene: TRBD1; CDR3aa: CASSQAGQGQETQYF
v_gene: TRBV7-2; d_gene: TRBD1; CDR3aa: CASSKRDRGPYEQYF
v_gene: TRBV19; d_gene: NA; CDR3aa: CASRGQNNEKLFF
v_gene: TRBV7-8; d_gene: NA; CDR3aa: CASSSVPGSPLHF
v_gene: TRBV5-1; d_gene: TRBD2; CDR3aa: CASSLGPAGGTDEQFF
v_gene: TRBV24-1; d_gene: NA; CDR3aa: CATSDSGSMNTEAFF
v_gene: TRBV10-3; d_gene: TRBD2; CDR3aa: CAISEPGTSGSIGKSYNEQFF
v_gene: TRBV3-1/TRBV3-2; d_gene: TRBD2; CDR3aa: CASSPGLAGLQETQYF
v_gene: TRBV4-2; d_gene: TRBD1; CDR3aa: CASSLGTGAEQYF
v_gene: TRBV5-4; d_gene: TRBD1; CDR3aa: CASSLIQGAGGYTF
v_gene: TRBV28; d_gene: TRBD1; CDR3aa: CASSTNPGGRLVYEQYF
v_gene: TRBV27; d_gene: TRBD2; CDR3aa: CASSSRLAGGMETQYF
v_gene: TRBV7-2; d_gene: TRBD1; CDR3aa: CASSLRTGSSYEQYF
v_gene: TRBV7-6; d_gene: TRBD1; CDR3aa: CASSLAAGGMNTEAFF
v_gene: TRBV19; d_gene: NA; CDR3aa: CASSPRGGEAFF
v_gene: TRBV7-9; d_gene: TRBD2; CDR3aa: CASSPRLAGPYNEQFF
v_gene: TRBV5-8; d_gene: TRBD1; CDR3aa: CASSLAPGQGRYEQYF
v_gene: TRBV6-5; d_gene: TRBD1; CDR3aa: CASSQGQGGGTQYF
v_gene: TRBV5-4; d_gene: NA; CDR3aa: CASSLEGGLSSYEQYF